The 27 T cell receptor beta chains below all came from one sample that was sequenced in a study of OX40 agonist ivuxolimab in advanced cancers. Profiled with immunoSEQ multiplex PCR; TCRdb holds only in-frame clones, not every one. This repertoire shows approximately 81,000 clones, 86% found once; its top ten account for 0.8% to 1%. The sequenced sample was CD4+ or CD8+ T cells sorted from blood, obtained in a trial of the OX40 agonist ivuxolimab. These receptor sequences come from an adult with an advanced solid tumor such as melanoma, head and neck, liver or kidney cancer.

The rearrangement links TRBV10-3 to TRBJ1-1, with 8 bases that match TRBD1. Germline CDR1 ENHRY, CDR2 SYGVKD. Germline trimming cut 3 bases from V and 10 bases from J; bases unmatched to any gene: 4. The length of the CDR3 is 12 residues. CDR3 sequence: CAISDQGAGAFF. DNA of the CDR3: TGTGCCATCAGTGATCAGGGGGCGGGAGCTTTCTTT.

The chain employs TRBV15 and TRBJ1-2; tentative D call: TRBD1 (6 bases). The CDR3 covers 16 residues. Trimming took 0 bases from V and 8 from J, leaving 19 bases between them. Germline V gene data show CDR1 as LNHNV and CDR2 as YYDKDF (reference sequence). In nucleotides, the CDR3 is TGTGCCACCAGCAGAGATCAAGGGGGACCCAGTGGCGGCTACACCTTC. Translating it yields CATSRDQGGPSGGYTF.

This sequence joins TRBV11-3 and TRBJ2-7; D is perhaps TRBD1 (6 bases). Looked up from germline, CDR1 is SGHNT and CDR2 is YENEEA. The CDR3 has 13 amino acids. V was pared by 5 bases and J by 3 bases, with 11 bases between. The CDR3 region is CASSKGDSYEQYF. For the CDR3, the DNA is TGTGCCAGCAGCAAGGGGGATAGCTACGAGCAGTACTTC.

This chain joins TRBV6-5 and TRBJ2-7, with TRBD2 identical over 7 bases. The trim removed 8 bases at V and 8 bases at J, leaving 12 bases unmatched. This CDR3 has 13 amino acids. From germline, CDR1 is MNHEY and CDR2 SVGAGI. CDR3: CASSERGRVKQYF. The CDR3 DNA reads as TGTGCCAGCTCCGAACGGGGGAGGGTGAAGCAGTACTTC.

This clone came up once. The genes are TRBV5-1 and TRBJ2-5; D remains unclear. CDR1 is SGHRS and CDR2 is YFSETQ in the germline V gene. V lost 4 bases, J lost 4 bases, and 5 bases lay in between. This CDR3 has 11 amino acids. The CDR3 nucleotides are TGCGCCAGCAGCCTGGCAGAGACCCAGTACTTC. Translated, it gives CASSLAETQYF.

The chain recombines TRBV7-9 with TRBJ2-3; TRBD2 matches at 15 bases. The CDR3 is made up of 17 amino acids. Looked up from germline, CDR1 is SEHNR and CDR2 is FQNEAQ (reference sequence). V lost 4 bases to trimming and J lost 0 bases; unmatched junction nucleotides: 2. As DNA, the CDR3 is TGTGCCAGCAGCTCAGGACTAGCGGGGGGGAGCACAGATACGCAGTATTTT. It translates to CASSSGLAGGSTDTQYF.

The rearrangement joins TRBV2 to TRBJ1-2; a possible D gene is TRBD1 (6 bases). From germline, CDR1 is SNHLY and CDR2 FYNNEI. This CDR3 spans 13 amino acids. Trimming took off 3 bases at V and 3 bases at J, with 8 bases between the two ends. This CDR3 reads CASSDNRDYGYTF. The CDR3, as DNA: TGTGCCAGCAGTGACAACAGGGACTATGGCTACACCTTC. The whole variable domain, remainder taken from reference TRBV2 and TRBJ1-2, is EPEVTQTPSHQVTQMGQEVILRCVPISNHLYFYWYRQILGQKVEFLVSFYNNEISEKSEIFDDQFSVERPDGSNFTLKIRSTKLEDSAMYFCASSDNRDYGYTFGSGTRLTVV.

The chain is built from TRBV2 and TRBJ2-2; no clear D gene. Germline V gene lookup returns CDR1 SNHLY and CDR2 FYNNEI. V shed 4 bases and J shed 1 base, with 4 bases lying between them. There are 13 residues in the CDR3. CDR3 in DNA: TGTGCCAGCAGTGGGCGGAACACCGGGGAGCTGTTTTTT. Translation: CASSGRNTGELFF.

This clone was seen only a few times. V and J are TRBV5-3 and TRBJ1-1; tentative D call: TRBD1 (5 bases). TRBV5-3 falls under the ORF class, with uncertain function. The CDR3 is 14 amino acids. Trimming left V 4 bases short and J 3 bases short, with 13 bases between. CDR3 in amino acids: CARSLGRSDTEAFF. CDR3 DNA sequence: TGTGCCAGAAGCCTGGGACGCTCGGACACTGAAGCTTTCTTT.

The rearrangement links TRBV7-2 to TRBJ2-3, with D maybe TRBD1 (5 bases). Germline values: CDR1 SGHTA, CDR2 FQGNSA. V was pared by 2 bases and J by 1 base, with 13 bases between. The CDR3 is 16 residues long. In nucleotides, the CDR3 is TGTGCCAGCAGCTTAATTGGGGCCAGCGGCACAGATACGCAGTATTTT. As protein: CASSLIGASGTDTQYF. Variable domain in full (rest from reference TRBV7-2 and TRBJ2-3): GAGVSQSPSNKVTEKGKDVELRCDPISGHTALYWYRQSLGQGLEFLIYFQGNSAPDKSGLPSDRFSAERTGGSVSTLTIQRTQQEDSAVYLCASSLIGASGTDTQYFGPGTRLTVL.

The chain couples TRBV6-1 to TRBJ2-5; a possible D gene is TRBD2 (6 bases). The V gene's germline CDR1 is MNHNS and CDR2 SASEGT. CDR3 length equals 13 residues. The V end lost 4 bases, the J end lost 5 bases, and 11 bases lay between the germline ends. The CDR3 DNA reads TGTGCCAGCAGTGCGGGAGATGTTGAGACCCAGTACTTC. Translating gives CASSAGDVETQYF.

This chain connects TRBV25-1 to TRBJ2-1, with D maybe TRBD1 (6 bases). V was trimmed by 7 bases and J by 3 bases, leaving 19 bases between them. The CDR3 is 16 residues long. Germline CDR1 is MGHDK and CDR2 is SYGVNS. The CDR3 DNA follows: TGTGCCAGCATGGGTCCCGGACAGATGAGCTACAATGAGCAGTTCTTC. As protein: CASMGPGQMSYNEQFF.

There are a few counts of this clone. This chain links TRBV10-2 with TRBJ1-5; D gene uncertain. V lost 1 base, J lost 3 bases, and 7 bases lay in between. CDR1 and CDR2 from the germline V gene are WSHSY and SAAADI. The CDR3 contains 14 residues. CDR3 loop: CASSELDYNQPQHF. The CDR3 region has the DNA TGCGCCAGCAGTGAGTTAGACTACAATCAGCCCCAGCATTTT.

The chain combines TRBV19 with TRBJ1-1; D ambiguous. The CDR3 is made up of 15 amino acids. V was cut by 11 bases and J by 4 bases, with 23 bases left in between. Looked up from germline, CDR1 is LNHDA and CDR2 is SQIVND (reference sequence). The CDR3 sequence: CASRPQEAGFTEAFF. DNA of the CDR3: TGTGCCTCCCGACCCCAAGAGGCCGGGTTCACTGAAGCTTTCTTT.

CDR3 nucleotides: TGTGCCAGTAGTATACCACTCGACAGGGTTGTTGGCTACACCTTC. It specifies CASSIPLDRVVGYTF. V gene TRBV19 combines with J gene TRBJ1-2; 7 bases fit TRBD1. The CDR3 loop spans 15 amino acids. The junction had 10 bases not matched to a gene; V was cut back by 2 bases and J by 7 bases. Germline loops: CDR1 LNHDA, CDR2 SQIVND (reference sequence).

This chain joins TRBV7-3 and TRBJ2-1; 11 bases agree with TRBD2. CDR1 and CDR2 (germline): SGHTA, FQGTGA. The CDR3 is 16 residues long. Trimming took 0 bases from V and 7 from J; bases not matched to a gene: 5. The CDR3 DNA sequence: TGTGCCAGCAGCTTAACGGTAGCGGGAGGGTGGAATGAGCAGTTCTTC. This gives the protein CASSLTVAGGWNEQFF.

The chain carries TRBV11-2 and TRBJ2-5, with 8 bases lining up with TRBD2. Germline values: CDR1 SGHAT, CDR2 FQNNGV. V gave up 4 bases and J gave up 5 bases; unmatched junction bases: 12. This CDR3 has 16 amino acids. The CDR3 DNA is TGTGCCAGCAGCTCTGGTAGCGGGGCGAGGGGGGAGACCCAGTACTTC. This encodes CASSSGSGARGETQYF. The full variable domain, rest sourced from reference TRBV11-2 and TRBJ2-5, is EAGVAQSPRYKIIEKRQSVAFWCNPISGHATLYWYQQILGQGPKLLIQFQNNGVVDDSQLPKDRFSAERLKGVDSTLKIQPAKLEDSAVYLCASSSGSGARGETQYFGPGTRLLVL.

CDR3: CAWSFVGGNEKLFF. DNA of the CDR3: TGTGCCTGGAGTTTCGTAGGGGGGAATGAAAAACTGTTTTTT. J is TRBJ1-4 and V is TRBV30, with D tentatively TRBD1 (6 bases). Trimming took off 2 bases at V and 5 bases at J, with 12 bases between the two ends. The CDR3 loop spans 14 amino acids. Per the germline V gene, CDR1 is GTSNPN and CDR2 is SVGIG (reference sequence).

The chain joins TRBV12-5 to TRBJ2-5; D is possibly TRBD2 (6 bases). Trimming stripped 3 bases from V and 5 bases from J, with 13 bases between. This CDR3 is built from 14 residues. Germline V CDR1 and CDR2: LGHNT, FRNRAP. The CDR3 here is CASGLMGGGETQYF. In DNA form, the CDR3 reads TGTGCTAGTGGTTTAATGGGTGGAGGGGAGACCCAGTACTTC.

The chain combines TRBV6-5 with TRBJ2-7, with 14 bases lining up with TRBD2. The CDR3 length is 15 residues. The V gene end was trimmed by 4 bases and the J gene end by 6 bases; junction bases not matched to a gene: 5. CDR1 and CDR2 (germline): MNHEY, SVGAGI. The CDR3 spells CASSSGTSGRREQYF. The CDR3 nucleotides read TGTGCCAGCAGTTCTGGGACTAGCGGGAGACGCGAGCAGTACTTC.

The chain links TRBV7-9 to TRBJ2-1; 9 positions agree with TRBD1. Germline values: CDR1 SEHNR, CDR2 FQNEAQ (reference sequence). The CDR3 length is 14 residues. The ends lost 3 bases at V and 6 bases at J; junction bases unmatched: 3. This CDR3 reads CASSFTTGGNEQFF. Here the CDR3 DNA reads TGTGCCAGCAGCTTCACGACAGGGGGCAATGAGCAGTTCTTC.

The rearrangement uses TRBV11-1 and TRBJ2-3; TRBD2 agrees at 8 bases. V lost 5 bases and J lost 3; bases outside the gene matches: 4. The germline V gene encodes CDR1 SGHAT and CDR2 FQDESV (reference sequence). This CDR3 contains 14 residues. CDR3 protein: CASSPREGTDTQYF. The CDR3 DNA sequence: TGTGCCAGCAGCCCCCGGGAGGGTACAGATACGCAGTATTTT.

The chain couples TRBV30 to TRBJ1-6; 8 bases are a match to TRBD1. The germline V gene has CDR1 GTSNPN and CDR2 SVGIG (reference sequence). CDR3 length: 20 amino acids. The ends lost 0 bases at V and 0 bases at J; junction bases unmatched: 13. DNA of the CDR3: TGTGCCTGGAGTGTACCTCCCCTCAGACAGGGGAGCTCCTATAATTCACCCCTCCACTTT. It is translated as CAWSVPPLRQGSSYNSPLHF.

V gene TRBV19 combines with J gene TRBJ1-1, with a weak D call TRBD1 (5 bases). The CDR3 is 16 amino acids. The germline gives CDR1 LNHDA, CDR2 SQIVND (reference sequence). Between the trimmed V and J ends, which lost 5 bases and 2 bases, there was a span of 18 bases. The CDR3 DNA follows: TGTGCCAGTAGTCCTAGGGGAGGGGTCAGAAACACTGAAGCTTTCTTT. Protein sequence: CASSPRGGVRNTEAFF.

The V call is TRBV27, the J call TRBJ2-1; 8 bases are a match to TRBD2. The length of the CDR3 is 17 residues. V shed 8 bases and J 5 bases; nucleotides not matched to a gene: 17. Germline CDR1 reads MNHEY; CDR2 reads SMNVEV (reference sequence). The CDR3 nucleotides read TGTGCCAGCTACCCCGGACTAGCCCTTAAGGGGGACAATGAGCAGTTCTTC. Amino acid sequence: CASYPGLALKGDNEQFF.

The genes are TRBV9 and TRBJ2-1; D unclear. Trimming took off 0 bases at V and 10 bases at J, with 11 bases between the two ends. The germline CDR1 and CDR2 sequences are SGDLS and YYNGEE. The CDR3 is made up of 13 amino acids. CDR3 nucleotides: TGTGCCAGCAGCGTAGCCACTACAACCGAGCAGTTCTTC. Translation: CASSVATTTEQFF.

The table lists this clone with a few counts. The chain uses TRBV28 and TRBJ1-2; tentative D call: TRBD1 (5 bases). V was pared by 3 bases and J by 2 bases, with 10 bases between. The CDR3 spans 14 residues. Germline V CDR1 and CDR2: MDHEN, SYDVKM. The CDR3 is CASSFGAGNYGYTF. The CDR3 coding sequence is TGTGCCAGCAGTTTCGGCGCAGGGAACTATGGCTACACCTTC.